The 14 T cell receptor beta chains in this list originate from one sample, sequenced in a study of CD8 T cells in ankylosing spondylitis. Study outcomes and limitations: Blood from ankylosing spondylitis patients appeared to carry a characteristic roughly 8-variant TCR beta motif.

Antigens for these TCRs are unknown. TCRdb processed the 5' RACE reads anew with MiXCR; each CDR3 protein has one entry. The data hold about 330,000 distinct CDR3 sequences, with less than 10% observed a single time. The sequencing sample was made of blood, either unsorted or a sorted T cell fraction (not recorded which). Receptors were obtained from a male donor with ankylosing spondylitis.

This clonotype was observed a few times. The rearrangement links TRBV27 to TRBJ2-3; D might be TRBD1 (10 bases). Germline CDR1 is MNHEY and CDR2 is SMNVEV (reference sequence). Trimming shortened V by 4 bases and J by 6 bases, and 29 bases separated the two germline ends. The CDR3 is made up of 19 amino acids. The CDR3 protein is CASSSRDRGRGRARDTQYF. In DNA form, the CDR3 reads TGTGCCAGCAGTTCCCGAGACAGGGGGCGCGGGAGGGCCCGGGATACGCAGTATTTT.

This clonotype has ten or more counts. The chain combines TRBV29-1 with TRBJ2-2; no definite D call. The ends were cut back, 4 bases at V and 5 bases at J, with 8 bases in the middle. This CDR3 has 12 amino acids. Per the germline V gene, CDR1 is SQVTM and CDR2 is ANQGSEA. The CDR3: CSVAAGTGELFF. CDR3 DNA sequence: TGCAGCGTTGCGGCAGGTACCGGGGAGCTGTTTTTT.

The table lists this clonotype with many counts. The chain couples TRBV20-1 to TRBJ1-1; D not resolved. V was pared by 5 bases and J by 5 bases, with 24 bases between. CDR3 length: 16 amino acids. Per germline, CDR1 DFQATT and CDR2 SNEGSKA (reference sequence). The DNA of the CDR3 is TGCAGTGCTCTTCCGGGGAGCGGAGGCTACGGGACTGAAGCTTTCTTT. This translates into CSALPGSGGYGTEAFF.

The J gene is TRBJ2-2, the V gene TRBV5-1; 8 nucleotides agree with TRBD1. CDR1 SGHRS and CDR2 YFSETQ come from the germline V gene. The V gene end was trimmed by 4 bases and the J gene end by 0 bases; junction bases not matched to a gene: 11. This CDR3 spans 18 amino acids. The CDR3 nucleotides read TGCGCCAGCAGCCCGCTTCCGCAGGGGGCAGCGAACACCGGGGAGCTGTTTTTT. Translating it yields CASSPLPQGAANTGELFF.

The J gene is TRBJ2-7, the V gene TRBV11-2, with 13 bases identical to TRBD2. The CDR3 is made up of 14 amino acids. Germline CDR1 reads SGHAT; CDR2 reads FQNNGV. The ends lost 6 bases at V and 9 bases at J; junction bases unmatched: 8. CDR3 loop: CASSRRTSGSRQYF. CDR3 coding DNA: TGTGCCAGCAGTCGCCGGACTAGCGGGAGCCGGCAGTACTTC.

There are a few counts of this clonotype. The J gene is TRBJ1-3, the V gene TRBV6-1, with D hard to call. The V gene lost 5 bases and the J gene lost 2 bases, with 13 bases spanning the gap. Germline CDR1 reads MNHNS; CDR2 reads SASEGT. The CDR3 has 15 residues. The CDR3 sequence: CASSTRRAAGNTIYF. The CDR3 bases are TGTGCCAGCAGTACCCGGAGGGCAGCTGGAAACACCATATATTTT.

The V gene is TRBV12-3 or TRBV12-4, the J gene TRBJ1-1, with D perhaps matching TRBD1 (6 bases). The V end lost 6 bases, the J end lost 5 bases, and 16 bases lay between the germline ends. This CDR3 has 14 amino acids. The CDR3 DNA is TGTGCCAGCAGCCCTACTAACAGGGAGACTGAAGCTTTCTTT. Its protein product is CASSPTNRETEAFF.

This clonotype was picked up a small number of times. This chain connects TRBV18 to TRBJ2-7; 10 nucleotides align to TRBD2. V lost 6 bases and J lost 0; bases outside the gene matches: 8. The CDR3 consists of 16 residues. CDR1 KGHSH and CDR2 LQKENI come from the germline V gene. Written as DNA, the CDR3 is TGTGCCAGCTCCCTCGGACTAGCGGCAAGCTCCTACGAGCAGTACTTC. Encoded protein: CASSLGLAASSYEQYF.

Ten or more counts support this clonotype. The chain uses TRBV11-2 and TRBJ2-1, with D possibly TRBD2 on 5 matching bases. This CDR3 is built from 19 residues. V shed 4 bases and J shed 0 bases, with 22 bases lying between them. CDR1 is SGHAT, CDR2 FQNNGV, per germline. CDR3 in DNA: TGTGCCAGCAGCTCCTTCTACTATAGGAGCGGTAGCTCCTACAATGAGCAGTTCTTC. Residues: CASSSFYYRSGSSYNEQFF.

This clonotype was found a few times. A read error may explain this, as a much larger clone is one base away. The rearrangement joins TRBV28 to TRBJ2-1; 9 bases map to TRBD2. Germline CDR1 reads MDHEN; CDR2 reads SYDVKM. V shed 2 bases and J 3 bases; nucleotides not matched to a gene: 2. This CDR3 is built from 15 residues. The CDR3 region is CASSLLAGIYNEQFF. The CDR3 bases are TGTGCCAGCAGTTTACTAGCGGGAATCTACAATGAGCAGTTCTTC.

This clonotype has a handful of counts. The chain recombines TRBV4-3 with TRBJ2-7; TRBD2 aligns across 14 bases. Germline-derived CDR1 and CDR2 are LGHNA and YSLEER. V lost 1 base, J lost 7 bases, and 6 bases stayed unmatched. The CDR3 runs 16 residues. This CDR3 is CASSQATSGRAREQYF. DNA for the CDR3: TGCGCCAGCAGCCAAGCGACTAGCGGGAGGGCTCGGGAGCAGTACTTC.

The CDR3 nucleotides read TGTGCCACCAGCAGAGATTTAGCAGGGGGCAGACAGCAGTACTTC. Translated, it gives CATSRDLAGGRQQYF. The rearrangement joins TRBV15 to TRBJ2-7; 8 bases map to TRBD1. There are 15 residues in the CDR3. J was trimmed by 8 bases and V by 0 bases; bases with no gene match: 9. Germline CDR1 LNHNV, CDR2 YYDKDF (reference sequence).

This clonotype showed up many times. The DNA for the CDR3 is TGTGCCAGCACCAACACTGACGAGCAGTACTTC. Protein sequence: CASTNTDEQYF. The J gene is TRBJ2-7, the V gene TRBV12-3 or TRBV12-4; D ambiguous. The CDR3 consists of 11 residues. The V end lost 7 bases, the J end lost 5 bases, and 9 bases lay between the germline ends.

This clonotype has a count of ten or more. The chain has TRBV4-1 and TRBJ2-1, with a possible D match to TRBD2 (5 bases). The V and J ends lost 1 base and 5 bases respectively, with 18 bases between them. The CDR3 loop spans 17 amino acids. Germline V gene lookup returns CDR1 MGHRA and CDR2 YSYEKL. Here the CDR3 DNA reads TGCGCCAGCAGCCAAGCCCAAACGCGGGCGTCGGACAATGAGCAGTTCTTC. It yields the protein CASSQAQTRASDNEQFF.